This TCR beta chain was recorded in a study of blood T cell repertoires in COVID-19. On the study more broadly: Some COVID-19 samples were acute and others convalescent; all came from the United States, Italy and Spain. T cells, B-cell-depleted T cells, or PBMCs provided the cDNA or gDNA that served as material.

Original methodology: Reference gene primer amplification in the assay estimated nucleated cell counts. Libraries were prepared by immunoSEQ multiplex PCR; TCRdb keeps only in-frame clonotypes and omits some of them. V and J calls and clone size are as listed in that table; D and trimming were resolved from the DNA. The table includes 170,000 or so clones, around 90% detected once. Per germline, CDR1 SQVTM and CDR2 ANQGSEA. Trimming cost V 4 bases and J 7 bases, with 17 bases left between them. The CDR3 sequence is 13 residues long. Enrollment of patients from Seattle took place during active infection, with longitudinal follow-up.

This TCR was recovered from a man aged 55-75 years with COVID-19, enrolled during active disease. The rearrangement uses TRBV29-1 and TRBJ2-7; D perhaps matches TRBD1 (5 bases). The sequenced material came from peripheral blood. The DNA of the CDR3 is TGCAGCGTTGTTTTGACAGAAGCCCTGGAGCAGTACTTC. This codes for CSVVLTEALEQYF.